These 26 T cell receptor beta chains were all obtained from the same sample, sequenced in a study of graft-versus-host responses after intestinal transplantation. Sequencing was performed with immunoSEQ multiplex PCR; in TCRdb, only in-frame clones are kept and a portion is missing. Of 90,000 to 100,000 clones detected, roughly 82% appear once; the ten largest clones hold over 1.3%. The sequences come from PBMCs, collected 255 days after intestinal transplant. The source is a human patient who received an intestinal transplant, so some T cells may come from the graft donor.

This rearrangement joins TRBV5-4 to TRBJ2-4, with D perhaps matching TRBD2 (6 bases). CDR1 SGHNT and CDR2 YYREEE come from the germline V gene (reference sequence). The CDR3 has 15 amino acids. V lost 5 bases to trimming and J lost 6 bases, with 18 bases between them. The DNA for the CDR3 is TGTGCCAGCAGACCGGGACTCCCGCCCGGAAACATTCAGTACTTC. Translation: CASRPGLPPGNIQYF.

This chain links TRBV19 with TRBJ2-2; possibly TRBD2 for D (6 bases). CDR1 and CDR2 from the germline V gene are LNHDA and SQIVND (reference sequence). V was cut by 3 bases and J by 4 bases, with 12 bases left in between. CDR3 length equals 15 residues. This CDR3 reads CASSMGGVATGELFF. Here the CDR3 DNA reads TGTGCCAGTAGTATGGGGGGAGTCGCCACCGGGGAGCTGTTTTTT.

This chain uses TRBV28 with TRBJ1-3; D is uncertain. V gave up 2 bases and J gave up 7 bases, with 9 bases separating them. The CDR3 is 13 amino acids. Germline-derived CDR1 and CDR2 are MDHEN and SYDVKM. CDR3 coding DNA: TGTGCCAGCAGTTTAAGAGACCGGAACACCATATATTTT. Translation: CASSLRDRNTIYF. Variable domain in full (rest from reference TRBV28 and TRBJ1-3): DVKVTQSSRYLVKRTGEKVFLECVQDMDHENMFWYRQDPGLGLRLIYFSYDVKMKEKGDIPEGYSVSREKKERFSLILESASTNQTSMYLCASSLRDRNTIYFGEGSWLTVV.

This rearrangement joins TRBV5-1 to TRBJ2-5, with D possibly matching TRBD1 (6 bases). The CDR3 is 13 residues long. Germline V gene sequence: CDR1 SGHRS, CDR2 YFSETQ. V dropped 6 bases and J dropped 2 bases, with 11 bases sitting between them. The CDR3 DNA follows: TGCGCCAGCATGATAACAGGGCAAGAGACCCAGTACTTC. It translates to CASMITGQETQYF.

V gene TRBV5-1 combines with J gene TRBJ1-1; no clear D. Germline V gene data show CDR1 as SGHRS and CDR2 as YFSETQ. The V and J ends lost 3 bases and 1 base respectively, with 7 bases between them. There are 13 residues in the CDR3. CDR3 sequence (DNA): TGCGCCAGCAGCTCCGGAGAGAACACTGAAGCTTTCTTT. Amino acids: CASSSGENTEAFF. Using reference TRBV5-1 and TRBJ1-1 for the parts outside the CDR3, the full variable domain is KAGVTQTPRYLIKTRGQQVTLSCSPISGHRSVSWYQQTPGQGLQFLFEYFSETQRNKGNFPGRFSGRQFSNSRSEMNVSTLELGDSALYLCASSSGENTEAFFGQGTRLTVV.

This clone was seen just once. V usage is TRBV6-1 and J usage is TRBJ1-6; TRBD1 matches at 11 bases. The CDR3 is 14 residues long. Trimming cost V 4 bases and J 7 bases; bases outside gene matches: 0. Germline assignment: CDR1 MNHNS and CDR2 SASEGT. CDR3 region: CASSGTGGNSPLHF. The CDR3 region has the DNA TGTGCCAGCAGTGGGACAGGGGGCAATTCACCCCTCCACTTT.

This chain joins TRBV15 and TRBJ2-3, with D uncertain. V was pared by 5 bases and J by 0 bases, with 9 bases between. CDR1 is LNHNV, CDR2 YYDKDF, per germline (reference sequence). This CDR3 comprises 14 residues. CDR3 bases: TGTGCCACCAGCCCTCCCTCTAGCACAGATACGCAGTATTTT. Protein: CATSPPSSTDTQYF. Based on the CDR3 plus reference TRBV15 and TRBJ2-3, the full variable domain is DAMVIQNPRYQVTQFGKPVTLSCSQTLNHNVMYWYQQKSSQAPKLLFHYYDKDFNNEADTPDNFQSRRPNTSFCFLDIRSPGLGDTAMYLCATSPPSSTDTQYFGPGTRLTVL.

The rearrangement joins TRBV6-4 to TRBJ2-3, with 9 bases matching TRBD2. With 5 bases clipped from V and 5 bases from J, the junction kept 8 bases outside the gene matches. The CDR3 covers 15 residues. Germline CDR1 and CDR2: MRHNA and SNTAGT. The CDR3 nucleotides read TGTGCCAGCAGTCGAGCGGGGGGCCAAGGAGATACGCAGTATTTT. Translating gives CASSRAGGQGDTQYF.

The chain combines TRBV19 with TRBJ1-4, with TRBD1 identical over 8 bases. V shed 8 bases and J 0 bases; nucleotides not matched to a gene: 5. Germline CDR1 is LNHDA and CDR2 is SQIVND (reference sequence). The CDR3 loop spans 15 amino acids. CDR3 protein: CASRIQGATNEKLFF. CDR3 nucleotide sequence: TGTGCCAGTCGAATACAGGGGGCAACTAATGAAAAACTGTTTTTT.

The chain combines TRBV5-1 with TRBJ1-2; D is ambiguous. Germline V gene sequence: CDR1 SGHRS, CDR2 YFSETQ. Trimming took 0 bases from V and 5 from J, leaving 11 bases between them. This CDR3 spans 14 amino acids. Here the CDR3 reads CASSLERKSYGYTF. The CDR3 nucleotides read TGCGCCAGCAGCTTGGAAAGGAAGAGTTATGGCTACACCTTC.

This clone was seen a few times. J is TRBJ2-1 and V is TRBV28; the D gene is possibly TRBD1 (5 bases). V lost 3 bases and J lost 6, with 24 bases in between. The germline V gene has CDR1 MDHEN and CDR2 SYDVKM. There are 18 residues in the CDR3. This chain's CDR3 is CASSFTFVVDTVLNEQFF. In DNA form, the CDR3 reads TGTGCCAGCAGTTTTACGTTTGTGGTGGACACAGTCCTCAATGAGCAGTTCTTC.

The gene calls are TRBV28 and TRBJ2-5; 9 bases map to TRBD1. The J segment lost 10 bases and the V segment lost 6 bases, leaving 15 bases of the junction unmatched. The CDR3 sequence is 15 residues long. Germline CDR1 is MDHEN and CDR2 is SYDVKM. The CDR3 DNA reads as TGTGCCAGCAGGGCTCGGACAGGGGAGACCTATAGCCAGTACTTC. Translated: CASRARTGETYSQYF.

The CDR3 DNA is TGTGCCAGCAGCCCGGGACTAGCGGGAGGTGGGGAGACCCAGTACTTC. This translates into CASSPGLAGGGETQYF. The V and J genes are TRBV7-3 and TRBJ2-5; 15 bases fit TRBD2. The CDR3 contains 16 residues. The germline CDR1 and CDR2 sequences are SGHTA and FQGTGA. V trimming: 5 bases; J trimming: 5 bases; junction bases outside the gene matches: 6.

The rearrangement links TRBV5-1 to TRBJ2-3; 7 bases are a match to TRBD2. With V trimmed by 0 bases and J by 6 bases, 7 bases remained unmatched. CDR1 and CDR2 (germline): SGHRS, YFSETQ. There are 15 residues in the CDR3. In nucleotides, the CDR3 is TGCGCCAGCAGCTTGGGTGGGAGGGGTTCGGATACGCAGTATTTT. Protein sequence: CASSLGGRGSDTQYF.

The V gene is TRBV28, the J gene TRBJ1-2, with 10 bases matching TRBD1. The CDR3 covers 16 residues. V lost 6 bases, J lost 3 bases, and 10 bases stayed unmatched. Germline V lookup: CDR1 MDHEN, CDR2 SYDVKM. The CDR3 is CASSLPGTGDDYGYTF. The CDR3 DNA reads as TGTGCCAGCAGCCTCCCCGGGACAGGGGACGACTATGGCTACACCTTC.

The V call is TRBV7-9, the J call TRBJ2-1; a possible D gene is TRBD1 (6 bases). Germline values: CDR1 SEHNR, CDR2 FQNEAQ (reference sequence). The CDR3 consists of 13 residues. V was trimmed by 3 bases and J by 8 bases, leaving 11 bases between them. The CDR3 here is CASSLIQGDEQFF. CDR3 nucleotides: TGTGCCAGCAGCTTGATACAGGGAGATGAGCAGTTCTTC.

The chain recombines TRBV19 with TRBJ1-5; D unresolved. The V gene's germline CDR1 is LNHDA and CDR2 SQIVND (reference sequence). V was trimmed by 4 bases and J by 3 bases, leaving 25 bases between them. The CDR3 has 19 amino acids. This CDR3 is CASSTHRPGVSPSNQPQHF. CDR3 nucleotide sequence: TGTGCCAGTAGTACTCATCGCCCTGGGGTATCCCCTTCCAATCAGCCCCAGCATTTT.

The chain is built from TRBV7-9 and TRBJ2-2, with D uncertain. Trimming cost V 2 bases and J 5 bases, with 6 bases left between them. The germline V gene encodes CDR1 SEHNR and CDR2 FQNEAQ (reference sequence). CDR3 length: 13 residues. CDR3 nucleotide sequence: TGTGCCAGCAGCTTACTCCATACCGGGGAGCTGTTTTTT. It encodes CASSLLHTGELFF.

The chain has TRBV5-4 and TRBJ2-6; a possible D gene is TRBD2 (6 bases). With 4 bases removed from V and 0 bases from J, the gap between germline ends came to 8 bases. The CDR3 is 15 amino acids. Germline values: CDR1 SGHNT, CDR2 YYREEE (reference sequence). The CDR3 DNA reads as TGTGCCAGCAGCCAGACTAGCTCTGGGGCCAACGTCCTGACTTTC. Amino acids: CASSQTSSGANVLTF.

The genes are TRBV5-1 and TRBJ2-7, with 9 bases fitting TRBD1. The V gene end was trimmed by 4 bases and the J gene end by 5 bases; junction bases not matched to a gene: 13. Germline CDR1 is SGHRS and CDR2 is YFSETQ. The CDR3 extends over 16 amino acids. The CDR3 DNA reads as TGCGCCAGCAGCCGGGGGCCGGGACAGGGACGGAACGAGCAGTACTTC. Its translation: CASSRGPGQGRNEQYF. The full variable domain, completed using reference TRBV5-1 and TRBJ2-7, is KAGVTQTPRYLIKTRGQQVTLSCSPISGHRSVSWYQQTPGQGLQFLFEYFSETQRNKGNFPGRFSGRQFSNSRSEMNVSTLELGDSALYLCASSRGPGQGRNEQYFGPGTRLTVT.

The sample holds a few counts of this clone. The chain couples TRBV10-3 to TRBJ2-1; D possibly corresponds to TRBD1 (6 bases). CDR3 size: 13 residues. Trimming took off 6 bases at V and 6 bases at J, with 12 bases between the two ends. Germline-derived CDR1 and CDR2 are ENHRY and SYGVKD. In nucleotides, the CDR3 is TGTGCCATCAGGGACAGCCTGACCAATGAGCAGTTCTTC. Protein sequence: CAIRDSLTNEQFF.

The J gene is TRBJ2-2, the V gene TRBV28, with D unclear. Germline V gene sequence: CDR1 MDHEN, CDR2 SYDVKM. The CDR3 totals 15 residues. V lost 2 bases, J lost 3 bases, and 10 bases lay in between. The CDR3 sequence: CASSLRLTYTGELFF. CDR3 sequence (DNA): TGTGCCAGCAGTTTAAGACTCACTTACACCGGGGAGCTGTTTTTT.

The chain recombines TRBV4-1 with TRBJ2-1; 9 bases align to TRBD2. CDR1 and CDR2 (germline): MGHRA, YSYEKL. The length of the CDR3 is 16 residues. Losses at the gene ends were 7 bases for V and 4 bases for J; bases not matched to a gene: 11. The CDR3 sequence is CASKPGLAGRYNEQFF. As DNA, the CDR3 is TGCGCCAGCAAACCGGGTCTAGCGGGGCGATACAATGAGCAGTTCTTC.

The genes are TRBV7-2 and TRBJ2-1; 11 bases agree with TRBD2. The CDR3 is 16 amino acids. V trimming: 5 bases; J trimming: 4 bases; junction bases outside the gene matches: 7. The germline gives CDR1 SGHTA, CDR2 FQGNSA. The CDR3, as DNA: TGTGCCAGCAGCCGAACTAGCGGGGGAACATACAATGAGCAGTTCTTC. It translates to CASSRTSGGTYNEQFF.

V and J are TRBV5-6 and TRBJ2-3; D perhaps matches TRBD2 (7 bases). CDR1 SGHDT and CDR2 YYEEEE come from the germline V gene. This CDR3 is 14 amino acids long. The germline V and J ends were trimmed by 9 bases and 4 bases, with 18 bases remaining between them. CDR3 loop: CATQLGGHADTQYF. The CDR3 DNA is TGTGCCACTCAATTGGGGGGGCATGCAGATACGCAGTATTTT.

The J gene is TRBJ1-1, the V gene TRBV6-6, with D unclear. The CDR3 has 13 amino acids. Germline V gene data show CDR1 as MNHNY and CDR2 as SVGAGI (reference sequence). V was clipped by 6 bases and J by 3 bases, with 11 bases between them. This CDR3 is CASRETAYTEAFF. The CDR3, as DNA: TGTGCCAGCAGGGAGACGGCATACACTGAAGCTTTCTTT.